This is a list of T cell receptor beta chains from one sample in a study of cytomegalovirus exposure and HLA in healthy donors. Using immunoSEQ multiplex PCR, the repertoire was profiled, and TCRdb retains in-frame clones only, with some absent. The data contain around 97,000 clones, 9.4% of them singletons. The material sequenced was PBMCs. The receptors shown here come from a man aged 50 or older in good health and CMV-seropositive. Both conserved end residues are part of each CDR3. The D gene is left open where the match is weak. Clone size, where shown, is once, few, many, or a class for clones that have expanded.

j_call: TRBJ2-3; v_call: TRBV28; d_call: -; clone_size: -; cdr3_aa: CASSLQKIAATSTDTQYF; cdr3_nt: TGTGCCAGCAGTTTACAGAAGATAGCGGCCACTAGCACAGATACGCAGTATTTT
j_call: TRBJ1-1; v_call: TRBV7-2; d_call: -; clone_size: few; cdr3_aa: CASSLVGSSGTEAFF; cdr3_nt: TGTGCCAGCAGCTTAGTTGGTAGCAGTGGTACTGAAGCTTTCTTT
j_call: TRBJ2-3; v_call: TRBV28; d_call: -; clone_size: -; cdr3_aa: CASSPHGTTADTQYF; cdr3_nt: TGTGCCAGCTCACCTCACGGGACAACGGCCGATACGCAGTATTTT
j_call: TRBJ2-7; v_call: TRBV13; d_call: TRBD1; clone_size: -; cdr3_aa: CASSLVRGLSYEQYF; cdr3_nt: TGTGCCAGCAGCTTAGTAAGGGGGCTGTCCTACGAGCAGTACTTC
j_call: TRBJ1-2; v_call: TRBV2; d_call: TRBD1; clone_size: few; cdr3_aa: CASTLGGQVFGYGYTF; cdr3_nt: TGTGCCAGCACCCTAGGCGGACAGGTTTTTGGGTATGGCTACACCTTC
j_call: TRBJ2-3; v_call: TRBV2; d_call: TRBD2; clone_size: -; cdr3_aa: CASTNSGRTDTQYF; cdr3_nt: TGTGCCAGCACAAATAGCGGGAGAACAGATACGCAGTATTTT
j_call: TRBJ2-5; v_call: TRBV27; d_call: -; clone_size: -; cdr3_aa: CASSPSGETQYF; cdr3_nt: TGTGCCAGCAGTCCATCGGGGGAGACCCAGTACTTC
j_call: TRBJ2-2; v_call: TRBV4-1; d_call: TRBD1; clone_size: -; cdr3_aa: CASSQVRQGTGELFF; cdr3_nt: TGCGCCAGCAGCCAAGTAAGACAGGGGACCGGGGAGCTGTTTTTT
j_call: TRBJ1-2; v_call: TRBV28; d_call: TRBD1; clone_size: -; cdr3_aa: CASSSGQPNYGYTF; cdr3_nt: TGTGCCAGCAGTTCGGGACAGCCTAACTATGGCTACACCTTC
j_call: TRBJ2-2; v_call: TRBV25-1; d_call: -; clone_size: few; cdr3_aa: CASSERDTHTGELFF; cdr3_nt: TGTGCCAGCAGTGAAAGGGACACTCACACCGGGGAGCTGTTTTTT
j_call: TRBJ2-2; v_call: TRBV2; d_call: TRBD2; clone_size: -; cdr3_aa: CASKTSGRAVTGELFF; cdr3_nt: TGTGCCAGCAAGACTAGCGGGAGGGCTGTCACCGGGGAGCTGTTTTTT
j_call: TRBJ1-5; v_call: TRBV28; d_call: -; clone_size: -; cdr3_aa: CASSSPGAGNQPQHF; cdr3_nt: TGTGCCAGCAGTTCGCCGGGTGCCGGCAATCAGCCCCAGCATTTT
j_call: TRBJ1-6; v_call: TRBV5-1; d_call: TRBD1; clone_size: few; cdr3_aa: CASSLRQGADNSPLHF; cdr3_nt: TGCGCCAGCAGCCTACGACAGGGCGCGGATAATTCACCCCTCCACTTT
j_call: TRBJ2-1; v_call: TRBV7-3; d_call: TRBD1; clone_size: many; cdr3_aa: CASSLGQGGNEQFF; cdr3_nt: TGTGCCAGCAGCTTAGGACAGGGGGGCAATGAGCAGTTCTTC
j_call: TRBJ2-7; v_call: TRBV2; d_call: -; clone_size: few; cdr3_aa: CASLPSGDRGYEQYF; cdr3_nt: TGTGCCAGCCTCCCATCAGGGGACCGGGGTTACGAGCAGTACTTC
j_call: TRBJ2-1; v_call: TRBV7-2; d_call: TRBD2; clone_size: few; cdr3_aa: CASSPQGSGTYNEQFF; cdr3_nt: TGTGCCAGCAGCCCCCAGGGTAGCGGGACGTACAATGAGCAGTTCTTC
j_call: TRBJ2-1; v_call: TRBV14; d_call: TRBD1; clone_size: few; cdr3_aa: CASSPGTGGYYNEQFF; cdr3_nt: TGTGCCAGCAGCCCTGGGACAGGGGGTTACTACAATGAGCAGTTCTTC
j_call: TRBJ2-6; v_call: TRBV11-1; d_call: TRBD2; clone_size: -; cdr3_aa: CASSLGSGRYSGANVLTF; cdr3_nt: TGTGCCAGCAGCTTAGGTAGCGGGAGGTACTCTGGGGCCAACGTCCTGACTTTC
j_call: TRBJ1-5; v_call: TRBV5-1; d_call: -; clone_size: few; cdr3_aa: CASSLGGVSQPQHF; cdr3_nt: TGCGCCAGCAGCTTGGGGGGGGTGTCTCAGCCCCAGCATTTT
j_call: TRBJ2-1; v_call: TRBV16; d_call: TRBD1; clone_size: few; cdr3_aa: CASSQYLDTGGEQFF; cdr3_nt: TGTGCCAGCAGCCAATATTTGGATACAGGGGGTGAGCAGTTCTTC
j_call: TRBJ1-5; v_call: TRBV10-3; d_call: -; clone_size: -; cdr3_aa: CAISEGGSDNQPQHF; cdr3_nt: TGTGCCATCAGTGAGGGGGGCTCGGACAATCAGCCCCAGCATTTT
j_call: TRBJ2-1; v_call: TRBV19; d_call: -; clone_size: few; cdr3_aa: CASSIGSGGYNEQFF; cdr3_nt: TGTGCCAGTAGTATAGGTAGCGGCGGCTACAATGAGCAGTTCTTC
j_call: TRBJ1-5; v_call: TRBV6-6; d_call: -; clone_size: -; cdr3_aa: CASTGQNNQPQHF; cdr3_nt: TGTGCCAGCACCGGACAGAATAATCAGCCCCAGCATTTT
j_call: TRBJ1-2; v_call: TRBV7-3; d_call: -; clone_size: -; cdr3_aa: CASSLGSQYGYTF; cdr3_nt: TGTGCCAGCAGCTTAGGCTCCCAGTATGGCTACACCTTC
j_call: TRBJ2-2; v_call: TRBV6-1; d_call: -; clone_size: few; cdr3_aa: CASRTPQTVRGELFF; cdr3_nt: TGTGCCAGCAGAACCCCCCAGACCGTGAGGGGGGAGCTGTTTTTT
j_call: TRBJ1-2; v_call: TRBV18; d_call: TRBD1; clone_size: -; cdr3_aa: CASSPLGQAYGYTF; cdr3_nt: TGTGCCAGCTCCCCGCTCGGACAGGCCTATGGCTACACCTTC
j_call: TRBJ2-3; v_call: TRBV25-1; d_call: TRBD2; clone_size: few; cdr3_aa: CASPSRGLAGSTDTQYF; cdr3_nt: TGTGCCAGCCCGTCCCGAGGACTAGCGGGAAGCACAGATACGCAGTATTTT
j_call: TRBJ2-1; v_call: TRBV15; d_call: TRBD2; clone_size: -; cdr3_aa: CATSSRLAGGGEQFF; cdr3_nt: TGTGCCACCAGCAGTAGACTAGCGGGAGGTGGTGAGCAGTTCTTC
j_call: TRBJ2-7; v_call: TRBV28; d_call: -; clone_size: few; cdr3_aa: CASSRLLYEQYF; cdr3_nt: TGTGCCAGCAGTCGACTACTCTACGAGCAGTACTTC
j_call: TRBJ1-2; v_call: TRBV4-3; d_call: -; clone_size: -; cdr3_aa: CASSQDLGLANYGYTF; cdr3_nt: TGCGCCAGCAGCCAAGATTTGGGACTGGCTAACTATGGCTACACCTTC
j_call: TRBJ2-1; v_call: TRBV19; d_call: TRBD2; clone_size: -; cdr3_aa: CASSNFVATSGNNEQFF; cdr3_nt: TGTGCCAGTAGTAATTTTGTTGCGACTAGCGGAAACAATGAGCAGTTCTTC
j_call: TRBJ1-1; v_call: TRBV18; d_call: -; clone_size: few; cdr3_aa: CASSYTRDKNTEAFF; cdr3_nt: TGTGCCAGCTCATATACCCGGGACAAGAACACTGAAGCTTTCTTT
j_call: TRBJ2-5; v_call: TRBV11-2; d_call: TRBD2; clone_size: -; cdr3_aa: CASSPLGGSGETQYF; cdr3_nt: TGTGCCAGCAGCCCCCTAGGCGGGAGTGGAGAGACCCAGTACTTC
j_call: TRBJ2-2; v_call: TRBV7-9; d_call: -; clone_size: few; cdr3_aa: CASSSRDYTGELFF; cdr3_nt: TGTGCCAGCAGCAGCCGGGACTACACCGGGGAGCTGTTTTTT
j_call: TRBJ2-7; v_call: TRBV5-4; d_call: TRBD2; clone_size: many; cdr3_aa: CASSPTGGAGAWGEQYF; cdr3_nt: TGTGCCAGCAGCCCGACGGGGGGAGCGGGAGCATGGGGTGAGCAGTACTTC
j_call: TRBJ1-1; v_call: TRBV18; d_call: -; clone_size: few; cdr3_aa: CASSRMRENTEAFF; cdr3_nt: TGTGCCAGCTCACGCATGAGGGAAAACACTGAAGCTTTCTTT
j_call: TRBJ1-2; v_call: TRBV9; d_call: -; clone_size: -; cdr3_aa: CASSVDGQQYGYTF; cdr3_nt: TGTGCCAGCAGCGTTGATGGACAGCAGTATGGCTACACCTTC
j_call: TRBJ1-5; v_call: TRBV19; d_call: -; clone_size: few; cdr3_aa: CASSITEYSNQPQHF; cdr3_nt: TGTGCCAGTAGTATCACAGAATATAGCAATCAGCCCCAGCATTTT
j_call: TRBJ2-3; v_call: TRBV7-9; d_call: TRBD2; clone_size: -; cdr3_aa: CASSLNLRERGRDTQYF; cdr3_nt: TGTGCCAGCAGCTTAAATCTGCGGGAGAGGGGCCGAGATACGCAGTATTTT
j_call: TRBJ2-7; v_call: TRBV2; d_call: TRBD2; clone_size: -; cdr3_aa: CASKPTSGRGNEQYF; cdr3_nt: TGTGCCAGCAAGCCCACTAGCGGGAGAGGGAACGAGCAGTACTTC
j_call: TRBJ2-1; v_call: TRBV7-3; d_call: TRBD2; clone_size: -; cdr3_aa: CASSPRNSGNKNEQFF; cdr3_nt: TGTGCCAGCAGCCCCCGTAATAGCGGGAATAAGAATGAGCAGTTCTTC
j_call: TRBJ1-5; v_call: TRBV9; d_call: -; clone_size: few; cdr3_aa: CASSVGQGSNQPQHF; cdr3_nt: TGTGCCAGCAGCGTAGGGCAGGGGAGCAATCAGCCCCAGCATTTT
j_call: TRBJ1-5; v_call: TRBV28; d_call: TRBD1; clone_size: -; cdr3_aa: CASSRTGDRQPQHF; cdr3_nt: TGTGCCAGCAGTAGGACAGGGGATCGACAGCCCCAGCATTTT
j_call: TRBJ1-1; v_call: TRBV30; d_call: -; clone_size: -; cdr3_aa: CAWSQGNTEAFF; cdr3_nt: TGTGCCTGGTCCCAGGGGAACACTGAAGCTTTCTTT
j_call: TRBJ2-2; v_call: TRBV19; d_call: -; clone_size: few; cdr3_aa: CASSILSTGELFF; cdr3_nt: TGTGCCAGTAGTATCTTGAGCACCGGGGAGCTGTTTTTT
j_call: TRBJ1-2; v_call: TRBV16; d_call: TRBD1; clone_size: few; cdr3_aa: CASSQPTGGVNYGYTF; cdr3_nt: TGTGCCAGCAGCCAGCCCACAGGGGGCGTAAACTATGGCTACACCTTC
j_call: TRBJ2-1; v_call: TRBV6-1; d_call: TRBD1; clone_size: few; cdr3_aa: CASSGTGGVYNEQFF; cdr3_nt: TGTGCCAGCAGTGGGACAGGGGGAGTCTACAATGAGCAGTTCTTC
j_call: TRBJ2-1; v_call: TRBV12-5; d_call: -; clone_size: -; cdr3_aa: CASRETSYNEQFF; cdr3_nt: TGTGCTAGTCGGGAGACTTCTTACAATGAGCAGTTCTTC